These 20 T cell receptor beta chains were sequenced from one sample in a study of low-dose radiotherapy and immunotherapy resistance in tumors. Time point defined: before trial treatment. TRAV- and TRBV-specific primers primed first-strand cDNA, covering alpha and beta chains. A constant-region primer paired with the V-primer adapter amplified TCRs over approximately 18 PCR cycles. TCRdb analysed the reads with MiXCR anew, one entry per CDR3 protein. The data contain about 64,000 distinct CDR3 sequences, about a quarter of them singletons. This sample comprised PBMCs, obtained before treatment. Receptor source: a male donor with rectosigmoid adenocarcinoma.

Concerning this clonotype: This likely reflects a read error, since a far larger clone is one base away. The gene calls are TRBV27 and TRBJ2-5; D uncertain. Germline CDR1 MNHEY, CDR2 SMNVEV (reference sequence). Trimming took off 8 bases at V and 11 bases at J, with 18 bases between the two ends. CDR3 length equals 12 residues. For the CDR3, the DNA is TGTGCCAGCCGCCTAACCATCAATGAGCAGTACTTC. This sequence encodes CASRLTINEQYF.

Of note for this clonotype: A clone one base away is much larger, so this may be a read error. The J gene is TRBJ2-5, the V gene TRBV5-1; D possibly matches TRBD1 or TRBD2 (5 bases each). This CDR3 is 12 amino acids long. Germline values: CDR1 SGHRS, CDR2 YFSETQ. CDR3 in amino acids: CASSLGEGTQNF. CDR3 DNA sequence: TGCGCCAGCAGCTTGGGCGAGGGGACCCAGAACTTC.

The gene calls are TRBV28 and TRBJ2-6; the D gene is possibly TRBD2 (5 bases). Germline CDR1 MDHEN, CDR2 SYDVKM. Trimming removed 3 bases from V and 0 bases from J, with 6 bases in between. This CDR3 is 15 amino acids long. Here the CDR3 DNA reads TGTGCCAGCAGTTTCGAGGGCTCTGGGGCCAACGTCCTGACTTTC. Translated: CASSFEGSGANVLTF.

This clonotype came up many times. The chain links TRBV29-1 to TRBJ1-3; D is uncertain. Trimming took 4 bases from V and 6 from J, leaving 13 bases between them. Germline CDR1 and CDR2: SQVTM and ANQGSEA. The CDR3 covers 13 residues. The CDR3 reads CSVANPGANTIYF. DNA for the CDR3: TGCAGCGTTGCGAATCCGGGTGCAAACACCATATATTTT.

In its sample, this clonotype was seen many times. The genes are TRBV28 and TRBJ2-3, with D possibly matching TRBD1 (6 bases). Germline V lookup: CDR1 MDHEN, CDR2 SYDVKM. The CDR3 has 15 residues. With 8 bases removed from V and 1 base from J, the gap between germline ends came to 16 bases. Here the CDR3 reads CASGTQGWGTDTQYF. For the CDR3, the DNA is TGTGCCAGCGGAACACAGGGTTGGGGCACAGATACGCAGTATTTT.

This clonotype was seen at least ten times. The rearrangement links TRBV7-2 to TRBJ1-1; TRBD1 agrees at 7 bases. The CDR3 has 14 residues. Germline values: CDR1 SGHTA, CDR2 FQGNSA. V was clipped by 4 bases and J by 4 bases; unmatched bases: 6. CDR3 DNA sequence: TGTGCCAGCAGCTCCACAGGGGCCAGCACTGAAGCTTTCTTT. Amino acids: CASSSTGASTEAFF.

This clonotype came up many times. V gene TRBV7-9 combines with J gene TRBJ1-5; D gene ambiguous. V gave up 1 base and J gave up 10 bases, with 8 bases separating them. From germline, CDR1 is SEHNR and CDR2 FQNEAQ (reference sequence). CDR3 length: 12 residues. CDR3 sequence: CASSLEINPQHF. DNA of the CDR3: TGTGCCAGCAGCTTAGAGATCAACCCCCAGCATTTT.

This clonotype appeared a few times. The gene calls are TRBV5-4 and TRBJ2-3; 12 nucleotides align to TRBD2. There are 16 residues in the CDR3. From germline, CDR1 is SGHNT and CDR2 YYREEE (reference sequence). Trimming took 3 bases from V and 5 from J; bases not matched to a gene: 7. DNA for the CDR3: TGTGCCAGCAGCTCCAAACTAGCGGGAGGAATAGATACGCAGTATTTT. Translating it yields CASSSKLAGGIDTQYF. Full variable domain (outside the CDR3, taken from reference TRBV5-4 and TRBJ2-3): ETGVTQSPTHLIKTRGQQVTLRCSSQSGHNTVSWYQQALGQGPQFIFQYYREEENGRGNFPPRFSGLQFPNYSSELNVNALELDDSALYLCASSSKLAGGIDTQYFGPGTRLTVL.

This clonotype was seen at least ten times. The chain recombines TRBV18 with TRBJ2-7, with D possibly TRBD1 on 6 matching bases. CDR1 is KGHSH, CDR2 LQKENI, per germline. The CDR3 consists of 15 residues. With 8 bases removed from V and 6 bases from J, the gap between germline ends came to 23 bases. CDR3 in amino acids: CASGSLARGSGEQYF. DNA for the CDR3: TGTGCCAGCGGAAGCTTGGCGAGGGGGTCGGGCGAGCAGTACTTC.

This clonotype has a count of ten or more. CDR3 residues: CASSLGGSKGDEQYF. The CDR3 nucleotides read TGTGCCAGCAGCTTAGGTGGGTCTAAAGGGGACGAGCAGTACTTC. The V gene is TRBV7-9, the J gene TRBJ2-7; tentatively, D is TRBD1 (5 bases). The length of the CDR3 is 15 residues. Trimming cost V 1 base and J 5 bases, with 15 bases left between them. Germline values: CDR1 SEHNR, CDR2 FQNEAQ (reference sequence). Together with reference TRBV7-9 and TRBJ2-7, the CDR3 gives the full variable domain: DTGVSQNPRHKITKRGQNVTFRCDPISEHNRLYWYRQTLGQGPEFLTYFQNEAQLEKSRLLSDRFSAERPKGSFSTLEIQRTEQGDSAMYLCASSLGGSKGDEQYFGPGTRLTVT.

At least ten counts were recorded for this clonotype. A read error may account for a junction end that differs from germline. The genes are TRBV4-1 and TRBJ1-2, with 7 bases aligning to TRBD1. The CDR3 runs to 15 residues. Germline loops: CDR1 MGHRA, CDR2 YSYEKL. CDR3 sequence (DNA): TGTGCCAGCAGCCTAACAGGGGAGTTTAACTATGGCTACACCTTC. It encodes CASSLTGEFNYGYTF.

About this clonotype: A far larger clone is one base from this, pointing to a likely read error. The chain has TRBV7-8 and TRBJ2-7, with D possibly being TRBD1 (5 bases). The CDR3 spans 13 residues. Germline lookup yields CDR1 SGHVS and CDR2 FQNEAQ. V was pared by 3 bases and J by 7 bases, with 13 bases between. CDR3 sequence (DNA): TGTGCCAGCAGCTTCCAGGGCTACAATGAGCAGTACTTC. Protein: CASSFQGYNEQYF.

The chain is built from TRBV4-1 and TRBJ2-3; 9 bases are a match to TRBD2. Trimming at V came to 8 bases and at J to 10 bases, leaving 22 bases not matched to a gene. This CDR3 comprises 17 residues. The germline CDR1 and CDR2 sequences are MGHRA and YSYEKL. The chain's CDR3 is CASPPRVPSGDSPPQYF. CDR3 sequence (DNA): TGCGCCAGCCCGCCAAGGGTCCCTAGCGGGGACTCACCACCGCAGTATTTT.

There are many counts of this clonotype. V and J are TRBV6-5 and TRBJ1-2, with a tentative D call TRBD1 (6 bases). The ends were cut back, 5 bases at V and 4 bases at J, with 17 bases in the middle. Germline-derived CDR1 and CDR2 are MNHEY and SVGAGI. This CDR3 has 15 amino acids. The CDR3 DNA sequence: TGTGCCAGCAGTCGAGACAGGTCCCCTCTCTATGGCTACACCTTC. It translates to CASSRDRSPLYGYTF.

There are a few counts of this clonotype. This may be a read error: a much more frequent sequence differs by one nucleotide. This chain connects TRBV7-2 to TRBJ2-7; 13 nucleotides align to TRBD2. From germline, CDR1 is SGHTA and CDR2 FQGNSA. The CDR3 is made up of 14 amino acids. The CDR3 reads CASSFGLAGAPLFF. CDR3 in DNA: TGTGCCAGCAGCTTCGGACTAGCGGGGGCTCCTTTATTCTTC.

The chain employs TRBV30 and TRBJ1-5; 8 bases fit TRBD1. Trimming cost V 3 bases and J 4 bases; bases outside gene matches: 5. The CDR3 contains 14 residues. Germline assignment: CDR1 GTSNPN and CDR2 SVGIG (reference sequence). The CDR3 is CAWRVGTGNQPQHF. CDR3 coding DNA: TGTGCCTGGAGGGTGGGGACAGGTAATCAGCCCCAGCATTTT.

This clonotype showed up just a few times. Here the CDR3 reads CASSVSGREGTGELFF. CDR3 nucleotide sequence: TGTGCCAGCAGCGTATCCGGCAGGGAAGGCACCGGGGAGCTGTTTTTT. The rearrangement uses TRBV9 and TRBJ2-2, with a possible D match to TRBD1 (5 bases). V was pared by 1 base and J by 4 bases, with 14 bases between. The germline CDR1 and CDR2 sequences are SGDLS and YYNGEE. The CDR3 has 16 residues.

The table lists this clonotype with many counts. V is TRBV18 and J is TRBJ2-7; 8 bases agree with TRBD1. The CDR3 loop spans 14 amino acids. V trimming: 3 bases; J trimming: 5 bases; junction bases outside the gene matches: 6. CDR1 is KGHSH, CDR2 LQKENI, per germline. DNA for the CDR3: TGTGCCAGCTCACCCGGACAGGGTAGGAACGAGCAGTACTTC. It is translated as CASSPGQGRNEQYF.

In this sample, this clonotype turned up many times. The genes are TRBV28 and TRBJ1-5; possible D gene TRBD1, 6 bases. Germline V lookup: CDR1 MDHEN, CDR2 SYDVKM. The CDR3 is 13 residues long. V lost 4 bases to trimming and J lost 3 bases, with 7 bases between them. The CDR3 DNA is TGTGCCAGCAGTTGGGACAACAATCAGCCCCAGCATTTT. Amino acid sequence: CASSWDNNQPQHF. Variable domain in full (rest from reference TRBV28 and TRBJ1-5): DVKVTQSSRYLVKRTGEKVFLECVQDMDHENMFWYRQDPGLGLRLIYFSYDVKMKEKGDIPEGYSVSREKKERFSLILESASTNQTSMYLCASSWDNNQPQHFGDGTRLSIL.

This clonotype was counted ten times or more. The rearrangement links TRBV9 to TRBJ2-3; no definite D call. The CDR3 is made up of 16 amino acids. The germline CDR1 and CDR2 sequences are SGDLS and YYNGEE. V dropped 0 bases and J dropped 0 bases, with 11 bases sitting between them. The CDR3 DNA sequence: TGTGCCAGCAGCGTAGTCACGGGTCATAGCACAGATACGCAGTATTTT. This translates into CASSVVTGHSTDTQYF. The variable domain in full, completed from reference TRBV9 and TRBJ2-3, reads DSGVTQTPKHLITATGQRVTLRCSPRSGDLSVYWYQQSLDQGLQFLIQYYNGEERAKGNILERFSAQQFPDLHSELNLSSLELGDSALYFCASSVVTGHSTDTQYFGPGTRLTVL.